These T cell receptor beta chains were read from a single sample in a study of OX40 agonist ivuxolimab in advanced cancers. Clones were sequenced by immunoSEQ multiplex PCR, and TCRdb holds only the in-frame ones, with some missing. The sample shows about 26,000 clones, about 90% of them seen only once. Source: CD4+ or CD8+ T cells sorted from blood, taken in a trial of the OX40 agonist ivuxolimab. The receptors shown here come from an adult with an advanced solid tumor such as melanoma, head and neck, liver or kidney cancer. The CDR3 runs from the conserved cysteine through the conserved F or W. The order of the fields is J gene, D gene, clone size, V gene, CDR3 protein, CDR3 DNA. D genes are given only for firm matches. Not every row has a clone size; where given, it reads once, few, many or a size class.

J gene: TRBJ2-1
D gene: -
clone size: -
V gene: TRBV19
CDR3 protein: CASSLGGDNEQFF
CDR3 DNA: TGTGCCAGTAGTCTAGGGGGGGATAATGAGCAGTTCTTC

J gene: TRBJ1-1
D gene: TRBD1
clone size: -
V gene: TRBV7-6
CDR3 protein: CASSHTGVNTEAFF
CDR3 DNA: TGTGCCAGCAGCCATACAGGGGTCAACACTGAAGCTTTCTTT

J gene: TRBJ2-7
D gene: TRBD2
clone size: -
V gene: TRBV6-5
CDR3 protein: CASSYPTSGIDEQYF
CDR3 DNA: TGTGCCAGCAGTTACCCAACTAGCGGGATAGACGAGCAGTACTTC

J gene: TRBJ2-1
D gene: -
clone size: -
V gene: TRBV7-9
CDR3 protein: CASRTSENEQFF
CDR3 DNA: TGTGCCAGCAGGACCTCCGAGAATGAGCAGTTCTTC

J gene: TRBJ2-7
D gene: -
clone size: -
V gene: TRBV11-2
CDR3 protein: CASSLRVPAEQYF
CDR3 DNA: TGTGCCAGCAGCTTACGGGTGCCCGCTGAGCAGTACTTC

J gene: TRBJ1-1
D gene: -
clone size: -
V gene: TRBV6-5
CDR3 protein: CASSPYRGSNTEAFF
CDR3 DNA: TGTGCCAGCAGCCCTTATAGGGGGTCGAACACTGAAGCTTTCTTT

J gene: TRBJ2-3
D gene: -
clone size: -
V gene: TRBV27
CDR3 protein: CASSLGRLQYF
CDR3 DNA: TGTGCCAGCAGTTTAGGACGGTTGCAGTATTTT

J gene: TRBJ2-1
D gene: -
clone size: -
V gene: TRBV10-2
CDR3 protein: CASTLLGSYNEQFF
CDR3 DNA: TGCGCCAGCACCCTACTAGGCTCCTACAATGAGCAGTTCTTC

J gene: TRBJ1-5
D gene: TRBD1
clone size: few
V gene: TRBV30
CDR3 protein: CAWSVGTGYQPQHF
CDR3 DNA: TGTGCCTGGAGTGTCGGGACAGGGTATCAGCCCCAGCATTTT

J gene: TRBJ2-2
D gene: -
clone size: few
V gene: TRBV9
CDR3 protein: CASRGEGRRGIGELFF
CDR3 DNA: TGTGCCAGCAGGGGCGAAGGCCGGAGAGGTATAGGGGAGCTGTTTTTT

J gene: TRBJ1-2
D gene: -
clone size: -
V gene: TRBV7-9
CDR3 protein: CASSLTGPHYGYTF
CDR3 DNA: TGTGCCAGCAGCTTGACAGGTCCTCACTATGGCTACACCTTC

J gene: TRBJ2-7
D gene: TRBD1
clone size: -
V gene: TRBV7-9
CDR3 protein: CASSLVRTGGEQYF
CDR3 DNA: TGTGCCAGCAGCTTAGTTCGGACAGGGGGTGAGCAGTACTTC

J gene: TRBJ2-7
D gene: TRBD2
clone size: -
V gene: TRBV27
CDR3 protein: CASRLAGSDREQYF
CDR3 DNA: TGTGCCAGTAGACTAGCGGGAAGTGACCGCGAGCAGTACTTC

J gene: TRBJ1-5
D gene: -
clone size: -
V gene: TRBV28
CDR3 protein: CASRPRAPSNQPQHF
CDR3 DNA: TGTGCCAGCAGGCCCAGGGCCCCGAGCAATCAGCCCCAGCATTTT

J gene: TRBJ2-7
D gene: -
clone size: -
V gene: TRBV9
CDR3 protein: CASSVDAVNNDEQYF
CDR3 DNA: TGTGCCAGCAGCGTAGACGCCGTAAATAACGACGAGCAGTACTTC

J gene: TRBJ1-1
D gene: -
clone size: -
V gene: TRBV29-1
CDR3 protein: CSVEETEAFF
CDR3 DNA: TGCAGCGTTGAAGAAACTGAAGCTTTCTTT

J gene: TRBJ1-1
D gene: -
clone size: -
V gene: TRBV19
CDR3 protein: CASRDSLNTEAFF
CDR3 DNA: TGTGCCAGCCGAGACAGCCTGAACACTGAAGCTTTCTTT

J gene: TRBJ1-6
D gene: -
clone size: -
V gene: TRBV9
CDR3 protein: CASSVGSGGYNSPLHF
CDR3 DNA: TGTGCCAGCAGCGTAGGGTCAGGCGGGTATAATTCACCCCTCCACTTT

J gene: TRBJ1-2
D gene: -
clone size: once
V gene: TRBV27
CDR3 protein: CASSSRGSRYGYTF
CDR3 DNA: TGTGCCAGCAGCTCCAGGGGCAGCCGCTATGGCTACACCTTC

J gene: TRBJ2-7
D gene: -
clone size: once
V gene: TRBV14
CDR3 protein: CASSRYSVGLNEQYF
CDR3 DNA: TGTGCCAGCAGCCGCTATTCTGTCGGTCTAAACGAGCAGTACTTC

J gene: TRBJ2-7
D gene: -
clone size: -
V gene: TRBV11-2
CDR3 protein: CASSLGAAGFLSYEQYF
CDR3 DNA: TGTGCCAGCAGCTTAGGGGCGGCGGGGTTTCTCTCCTACGAGCAGTACTTC

J gene: TRBJ1-2
D gene: TRBD1
clone size: few
V gene: TRBV7-9
CDR3 protein: CASSLEAWTGSYGYTF
CDR3 DNA: TGTGCCAGCAGCTTAGAGGCCTGGACAGGGAGCTATGGCTACACCTTC

J gene: TRBJ2-7
D gene: -
clone size: few
V gene: TRBV27
CDR3 protein: CASSPRGIYEQYF
CDR3 DNA: TGTGCCAGCAGCCCAAGGGGGATCTACGAGCAGTACTTC

J gene: TRBJ2-3
D gene: -
clone size: -
V gene: TRBV15
CDR3 protein: CATSRRGTKLAGVGTDTQYF
CDR3 DNA: TGTGCCACCAGCAGGAGAGGCACGAAATTGGCAGGGGTCGGCACAGATACGCAGTATTTT

J gene: TRBJ2-3
D gene: -
clone size: few
V gene: TRBV6-1
CDR3 protein: CASSEWGRGSGTDTQYF
CDR3 DNA: TGTGCCAGCAGTGAATGGGGCAGGGGTAGCGGCACAGATACGCAGTATTTT

J gene: TRBJ2-1
D gene: TRBD2
clone size: -
V gene: TRBV7-2
CDR3 protein: CASSPLAGVTFF
CDR3 DNA: TGTGCCAGCAGCCCGCTAGCGGGAGTTACATTCTTC

J gene: TRBJ2-1
D gene: -
clone size: -
V gene: TRBV7-9
CDR3 protein: CASSLLPTTDTSYNEQFF
CDR3 DNA: TGTGCCAGCAGCTTACTTCCGACAACGGACACCTCCTACAATGAGCAGTTCTTC

J gene: TRBJ1-5
D gene: -
clone size: -
V gene: TRBV9
CDR3 protein: CASSVGGLYQPQHF
CDR3 DNA: TGTGCCAGCAGCGTAGGGGGGCTTTATCAGCCCCAGCATTTT

J gene: TRBJ2-7
D gene: TRBD1
clone size: -
V gene: TRBV27
CDR3 protein: CASSIGGQATYEQYF
CDR3 DNA: TGTGCCAGCAGCATTGGAGGACAGGCTACCTACGAGCAGTACTTC

J gene: TRBJ2-1
D gene: TRBD2
clone size: once
V gene: TRBV4-1
CDR3 protein: CASSQILSGGYNEQFF
CDR3 DNA: TGCGCCAGCAGCCAGATACTAAGCGGGGGCTACAATGAGCAGTTCTTC

J gene: TRBJ1-5
D gene: -
clone size: -
V gene: TRBV28
CDR3 protein: CASSLGLLGQPQHF
CDR3 DNA: TGTGCCAGCAGTCTCGGACTCCTGGGTCAGCCCCAGCATTTT

J gene: TRBJ2-2
D gene: TRBD1
clone size: -
V gene: TRBV4-2
CDR3 protein: CASSQDYPGTGDTGELFF
CDR3 DNA: TGTGCCAGCAGCCAAGATTACCCCGGGACAGGGGACACCGGGGAGCTGTTTTTT

J gene: TRBJ1-6
D gene: -
clone size: -
V gene: TRBV28
CDR3 protein: CASRPPRESPLHF
CDR3 DNA: TGTGCCAGCAGGCCCCCCAGGGAATCACCCCTCCACTTT

J gene: TRBJ2-2
D gene: TRBD1
clone size: -
V gene: TRBV6-1
CDR3 protein: CASSDYYDRGIGELFF
CDR3 DNA: TGTGCCAGCAGTGACTACTACGACAGGGGGATCGGGGAGCTGTTTTTT

J gene: TRBJ2-7
D gene: -
clone size: -
V gene: TRBV7-8
CDR3 protein: CASSLDAGFYEQYF
CDR3 DNA: TGTGCCAGCAGCTTAGACGCGGGTTTCTACGAGCAGTACTTC

J gene: TRBJ1-1
D gene: -
clone size: -
V gene: TRBV29-1
CDR3 protein: CSGQRQGNTEAFF
CDR3 DNA: TGCAGCGGCCAAAGGCAGGGTAACACTGAAGCTTTCTTT

J gene: TRBJ1-1
D gene: -
clone size: -
V gene: TRBV6-5
CDR3 protein: CASSYNDRRTEAFF
CDR3 DNA: TGTGCCAGCAGTTATAATGACAGGCGGACTGAAGCTTTCTTT

J gene: TRBJ1-2
D gene: -
clone size: -
V gene: TRBV4-3
CDR3 protein: CASSQNTQGIWGYTF
CDR3 DNA: TGCGCCAGCAGCCAAAATACACAGGGAATATGGGGCTACACCTTC

J gene: TRBJ2-1
D gene: -
clone size: once
V gene: TRBV19
CDR3 protein: CASSPAQGNIYNEQFF
CDR3 DNA: TGTGCCAGTAGTCCCGCGCAGGGGAATATTTACAATGAGCAGTTCTTC

J gene: TRBJ1-2
D gene: -
clone size: -
V gene: TRBV9
CDR3 protein: CASSVGGGNYGYTF
CDR3 DNA: TGTGCCAGCAGCGTAGGAGGGGGGAACTATGGCTACACCTTC

J gene: TRBJ2-1
D gene: TRBD1
clone size: -
V gene: TRBV14
CDR3 protein: CASSQGAGTGVANEQFF
CDR3 DNA: TGTGCCAGCAGCCAAGGGGCCGGGACAGGGGTGGCCAATGAGCAGTTCTTC

J gene: TRBJ2-1
D gene: TRBD2
clone size: -
V gene: TRBV6-1
CDR3 protein: CATPPLGLNFDEQFF
CDR3 DNA: TGTGCCACCCCCCCCCTGGGACTAAATTTTGATGAGCAGTTCTTC

J gene: TRBJ2-1
D gene: -
clone size: medium-sized
V gene: TRBV5-6
CDR3 protein: CASSSFNSYNEQFF
CDR3 DNA: TGTGCCAGCAGCTCGTTTAACTCCTACAATGAGCAGTTCTTC

J gene: TRBJ2-1
D gene: TRBD2
clone size: -
V gene: TRBV28
CDR3 protein: CASTSHLSGSPYNEQFF
CDR3 DNA: TGTGCCAGCACCTCACACCTTAGCGGGAGTCCCTACAATGAGCAGTTCTTC

J gene: TRBJ2-5
D gene: TRBD1
clone size: -
V gene: TRBV6-5
CDR3 protein: CASSYFRQGRETQYF
CDR3 DNA: TGTGCCAGCAGTTACTTCCGACAGGGTCGAGAGACCCAGTACTTC

J gene: TRBJ2-2
D gene: -
clone size: -
V gene: TRBV25-1
CDR3 protein: CASSLPSSSAKVGRGAVF
CDR3 DNA: -

J gene: TRBJ1-1
D gene: -
clone size: once
V gene: TRBV28
CDR3 protein: CASSLSDSASTEAFF
CDR3 DNA: TGTGCCAGCAGTTTATCGGACAGTGCCAGCACTGAAGCTTTCTTT

J gene: TRBJ2-7
D gene: -
clone size: -
V gene: TRBV5-6
CDR3 protein: CASSLYAGYEQYF
CDR3 DNA: TGTGCCAGCAGCTTGTATGCGGGATACGAGCAGTACTTC

J gene: TRBJ2-2
D gene: -
clone size: -
V gene: TRBV25-1
CDR3 protein: CASSGSDRELFF
CDR3 DNA: TGTGCCAGCAGTGGCTCGGACCGGGAGCTGTTTTTT

J gene: TRBJ1-2
D gene: -
clone size: -
V gene: TRBV2
CDR3 protein: CASSSKGFYGYTF
CDR3 DNA: TGTGCCAGCTCATCTAAGGGATTTTATGGCTACACCTTC

J gene: TRBJ2-1
D gene: -
clone size: -
V gene: TRBV27
CDR3 protein: CASSSPGNEQFF
CDR3 DNA: TGTGCCAGCAGTTCGCCTGGGAATGAGCAGTTCTTC

J gene: TRBJ2-2
D gene: -
clone size: -
V gene: TRBV10-1
CDR3 protein: CASSRDFLTGELFF
CDR3 DNA: TGCGCCAGCAGCAGGGACTTTCTCACCGGGGAGCTGTTTTTT

J gene: TRBJ2-1
D gene: TRBD2
clone size: -
V gene: TRBV10-3
CDR3 protein: CATISGTSIYNEQFF
CDR3 DNA: TGTGCCACCATATCCGGGACTAGCATCTACAATGAGCAGTTCTTC

J gene: TRBJ2-3
D gene: TRBD2
clone size: -
V gene: TRBV10-2
CDR3 protein: CASSRGRGVDTQYF
CDR3 DNA: TGCGCCAGCAGTAGAGGGAGGGGTGTAGATACGCAGTATTTT

J gene: TRBJ2-7
D gene: -
clone size: -
V gene: TRBV28
CDR3 protein: CASSLVSYEQYF
CDR3 DNA: TGTGCCAGCAGTTTAGTTTCCTACGAGCAGTACTTC